This T cell receptor beta chain was captured in a study of blood T cells in healthy people across ages. Primed by a sample-barcoded 5' primer and a J-beta primer mix, a second PCR proceeded for about 6 to 12 cycles. Each CDR3 protein is one row after TCRdb ran MiXCR on the 5' RACE reads. The sample includes over 450,000 distinct CDR3 sequences, 20% to 30% of them seen just once. On this clonotype itself: No antigen is known for it.

Regarding the study as a whole: Aged donors had fewer naive CD4+ cells and lower diversity than long-lived donors. A strong correlation between TCR beta diversity and naive T cell percentage was seen.

These data were likewise used in another study, on T cells of mothers and their children. According to that study: The authors used all extracted RNA for cDNA synthesis, at approximately 1.5 ug per 15 ul. Mothers yielded over 8.5 million CDR3 reads, children approximately 2.8 million each.

Sequencing used blood. This sequence originates from a boy younger than 18 in good health.

CDR3 protein: CASSISDNYGYTF. CDR3 coding DNA: TGCGCCAGCAGCATCTCAGATAACTATGGCTACACCTTC. This sequence joins TRBV5-1 and TRBJ1-2; no firm D call. The CDR3 runs to 13 residues. Germline V gives CDR1 SGHRS, CDR2 YFSETQ. The V gene lost 4 bases and the J gene lost 1 base, with 8 bases spanning the gap.